This T cell receptor beta chain was recorded in a study of OX40 agonist ivuxolimab in advanced cancers. Study information: Ivuxolimab, an antibody acting as an agonist of OX40 (CD134), was used to treat patients. Dose-escalation patients suffered from hepatocellular carcinoma, melanoma, renal cell or head and neck cancer.

The study, taken as a whole, reports: Expanded clones were, on average, more numerous in CD8+ T cells than in CD4+. The work left the antigen specificity of expanded peripheral T cells undetermined.

Measured with immunoSEQ multiplex PCR; TCRdb has only the in-frame clones, and not every one. The table has under 65,000 clones, 91% seen once; the top ten hold 8.7%. About this clone: The antigen remains unidentified.

Germline CDR1 and CDR2: PRHDT and FYEKMQ (reference sequence). V was cut by 2 bases and J by 5 bases, with 9 bases left in between. This CDR3 spans 13 amino acids. The gene calls are TRBV13 and TRBJ2-5, with a weak D call TRBD1 (6 bases). Sequenced material: CD4+ or CD8+ T cells sorted from blood, taken in a trial of the OX40 agonist ivuxolimab. The sequence was collected from an adult with an advanced solid tumor such as melanoma, head and neck, liver or kidney cancer. The CDR3 DNA reads TGTGCCAGCAGCTTACAGGGGCAGGAGACCCAGTACTTC. Encoded protein: CASSLQGQETQYF.